This record looks at one T cell receptor beta chain sequence and its context. The sample is drawn from a study of shared clonotypes between healthy human individuals. CDR1 SGHRS and CDR2 YFSETQ come from the germline V gene. V was clipped by 0 bases and J by 1 base, with 11 bases between them. This CDR3 spans 16 amino acids. For every subset, genomic DNA was evenly distributed across several immunoSEQ plates. Using immunoSEQ multiplex PCR, the repertoire was profiled, and TCRdb retains in-frame clones only, with some absent. The sample carries millions of clones, roughly 94% recorded once. The sequencing input was naive CD4+ T cells sorted from blood. Sample subset: CD45RA+ positively selected. V and J are TRBV5-1 and TRBJ1-3, with no clear D. This sequence originates from a man younger than 30 in good health. This CDR3 is CASSLEGYRSGNTIYF. In DNA form, the CDR3 reads TGCGCCAGCAGCTTGGAAGGTTACAGATCTGGAAACACCATATATTTT.